This TCR beta chain emerged from a study of T-cell reconstitution after alpha-beta-depleted transplantation in children. The ends were cut back, 3 bases at V and 3 bases at J, with 13 bases in the middle. The V gene's germline CDR1 is SGHDT and CDR2 YYEEEE. The CDR3 totals 15 residues. During its preparation, the TCRbeta library received unique molecular identifiers. Using its own MiXCR run on the PCR reads, TCRdb lists one record per CDR3 protein. The data contain approximately 400,000 distinct CDR3 sequences, approximately 10% of them singletons. This sequence was found in a human donor who donated a stem cell graft to a child with acute myeloid leukemia. The chain is built from TRBV5-6 and TRBJ2-4, with D unresolved. The sample was PBMCs from the stem cell graft donor, taken from the stem cell graft. CDR3 in DNA: TGTGCCAGCAGCTCCGTACACGATAGCAAAAACATTCAGTACTTC. It is translated as CASSSVHDSKNIQYF.